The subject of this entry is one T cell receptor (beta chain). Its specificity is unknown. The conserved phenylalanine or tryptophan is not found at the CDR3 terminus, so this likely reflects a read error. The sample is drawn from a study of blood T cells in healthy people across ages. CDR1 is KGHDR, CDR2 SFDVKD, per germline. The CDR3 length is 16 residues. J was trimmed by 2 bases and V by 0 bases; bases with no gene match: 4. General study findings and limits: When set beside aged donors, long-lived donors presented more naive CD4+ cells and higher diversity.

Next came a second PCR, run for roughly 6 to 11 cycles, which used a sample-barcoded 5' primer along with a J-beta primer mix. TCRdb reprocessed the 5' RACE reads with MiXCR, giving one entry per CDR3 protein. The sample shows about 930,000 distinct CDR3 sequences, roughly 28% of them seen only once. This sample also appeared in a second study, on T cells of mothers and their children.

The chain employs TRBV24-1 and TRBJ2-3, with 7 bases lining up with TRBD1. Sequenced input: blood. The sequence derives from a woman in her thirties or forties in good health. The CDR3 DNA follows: TGTGCCACCAGTGATTTGACGGGACAGCTCACAGATACGCAGTATTTG. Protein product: CATSDLTGQLTDTQYL.